Detailed here is one TCR beta chain. What it binds is not known. The repertoire was sequenced with immunoSEQ multiplex PCR; TCRdb's copy has only in-frame clones and lacks some. The sample includes approximately 150,000 clones, 80% to 90% seen only once; the top ten take 5%. The data are from a study of Ad26.COV2.S vaccination and SARS-CoV-2 variants. V lost 6 bases, J lost 4 bases, and 7 bases lay in between. CDR3 size: 11 residues. Per the germline V gene, CDR1 is LNHDA and CDR2 is SQIVND (reference sequence). Whole-study findings and limits: Following vaccination, spike-specific CD8+ and CD4+ T cell responses reportedly exhibited substantial breadth. An underestimation of total T cell responses may have resulted from the TCR breadth and depth analyses. Compared with placebo recipients, vaccine recipients had higher spike-specific TCR breadth. Vaccine recipients and placebo recipients showed similar non-spike TCR breadth.

The TCR originated in a human donor who had recovered from COVID-19. Sequenced here: peripheral blood, sampled after recovery from COVID-19. This chain connects TRBV19 to TRBJ2-7, with D possibly being TRBD1 or TRBD2 (5 bases each). The CDR3 region has the DNA TGTGCCAGTAGCTGGGGGTACGAGCAGTACTTC. Amino acid sequence: CASSWGYEQYF.